This TCR beta chain was captured by sequencing in a study of T cells after posttransplantation cyclophosphamide. Regarding this clone: Its antigen is undetermined.

Sequencing used immunoSEQ multiplex PCR; TCRdb keeps in-frame clones, though not all of them. The sample consists of approximately 26,000 clones, 86% of them appearing once. Study results and caveats: Donor-recipient repertoire similarity was low at 1-2 months, rising over year one. TRB clonality was highly associated with recipient CMV seropositivity and reactivation.

The CDR3 covers 16 residues. The germline V gene encodes CDR1 SEHNR and CDR2 FQNEAQ (reference sequence). J lost 6 bases, V lost 4 bases, and 7 bases had no gene match. The chain recombines TRBV7-9 with TRBJ2-3, with TRBD2 matching over 13 bases. Sequencing was carried out using PBMCs. This clonotype originated in a man in his fifties or sixties. CDR3 residues: CASSSATSGRTDTQYF. CDR3 nucleotides: TGTGCCAGCAGCTCGGCGACTAGCGGGAGGACGGATACGCAGTATTTT. The entire variable domain, with the rest obtained from reference TRBV7-9 and TRBJ2-3, is as follows: DTGVSQNPRHKITKRGQNVTFRCDPISEHNRLYWYRQTLGQGPEFLTYFQNEAQLEKSRLLSDRFSAERPKGSFSTLEIQRTEQGDSAMYLCASSSATSGRTDTQYFGPGTRLTVL.